The 10 T cell receptor beta chains listed next were all sequenced from one sample in a study of blood T cell repertoires in COVID-19. The data were produced by immunoSEQ multiplex PCR, yet TCRdb's version contains in-frame clones alone and is incomplete. The sample includes around 70,000 clones, around 80% seen only once; the top ten take just under 10%. Source material: peripheral blood. All receptors come from a woman aged 50 to 60 with acute or convalescent COVID-19.

The rearrangement joins TRBV2 to TRBJ1-4; TRBD1 is a possible D gene (6 bases). This CDR3 is 15 amino acids long. Germline values: CDR1 SNHLY, CDR2 FYNNEI. Trimming left V 6 bases short and J 3 bases short, with 14 bases between. CDR3: CASRLPRGSNEKLFF. The CDR3 bases are TGTGCCAGCAGGCTTCCCAGGGGATCTAATGAAAAACTGTTTTTT.

The chain is built from TRBV3-1 (or the pseudogene TRBV3-2) and TRBJ2-7, with TRBD1 as a possible D gene (5 bases). CDR3 length equals 15 residues. V lost 1 base, J lost 2 bases, and 12 bases lay in between. Per the germline V gene, CDR1 is LGHDT and CDR2 is YNNKEL (reference sequence). The CDR3, as DNA: TGTGCCAGCAGCCAAGCGGCAGGGTCTGCCTACGAGCAGTACTTC. It codes for CASSQAAGSAYEQYF.

The chain uses TRBV18 and TRBJ1-2; D is unclear. Trimming cost V 3 bases and J 8 bases, with 13 bases left between them. This CDR3 contains 13 residues. Germline V gene lookup returns CDR1 KGHSH and CDR2 LQKENI. The CDR3 DNA follows: TGTGCCAGCTCACCGGAGGGTGGCTGGGGCTACACCTTC. Translated: CASSPEGGWGYTF.

This clone was counted only a few times. This chain links TRBV15 with TRBJ2-3; D might be TRBD2 (6 bases). V lost 1 base and J lost 2, with 13 bases in between. The CDR3 sequence is 16 residues long. Germline CDR1 and CDR2: LNHNV and YYDKDF (reference sequence). Here the CDR3 reads CATSRGASEDTDTQYF. Written as DNA, the CDR3 is TGTGCCACCAGCAGAGGGGCTAGCGAGGACACAGATACGCAGTATTTT.

The rearrangement uses TRBV7-8 and TRBJ2-4; the match to TRBD2 covers 12 bases. The V gene end was trimmed by 5 bases and the J gene end by 0 bases; junction bases not matched to a gene: 8. There are 18 residues in the CDR3. Germline V gives CDR1 SGHVS, CDR2 FQNEAQ. The CDR3 nucleotides are TGTGCCAGCAGCACCACTAGCGGGAGGCCTATAGCCAAAAACATTCAGTACTTC. This sequence encodes CASSTTSGRPIAKNIQYF.

The chain is built from TRBV6-5 and TRBJ1-4; D is possibly TRBD1 (6 bases). CDR1 and CDR2 from the germline V gene are MNHEY and SVGAGI. Trimming took 6 bases from V and 8 from J, leaving 13 bases between them. The CDR3 runs to 13 residues. CDR3 nucleotides: TGTGCCAGCAGAGTACAGGGTCGGGAAAAACTGTTTTTT. It yields the protein CASRVQGREKLFF.

The chain uses TRBV4-1 and TRBJ1-2; 9 bases align to TRBD1. CDR1 MGHRA and CDR2 YSYEKL come from the germline V gene. This CDR3 has 15 amino acids. The V and J ends lost 1 base and 4 bases, in that order; junction bases with no gene match: 4. In DNA form, the CDR3 reads TGCGCCAGCAGCCAAGTTGTGGACAGGGGCTATGGCTACACCTTC. Its protein is CASSQVVDRGYGYTF.

The chain couples TRBV4-2 to TRBJ1-2; TRBD1 agrees at 10 bases. V gave up 2 bases and J gave up 7 bases; unmatched junction bases: 10. The CDR3 totals 16 residues. CDR1 LGHNA and CDR2 YNFKEQ come from the germline V gene. Written as DNA, the CDR3 is TGTGCCAGCAGCCAAAGTTCCTTAGGGACAGGGGCTGGCTACACCTTC. This encodes CASSQSSLGTGAGYTF.

The chain links TRBV2 to TRBJ1-2, with 10 bases that match TRBD1. This CDR3 comprises 13 residues. V was clipped by 5 bases and J by 6 bases; unmatched bases: 3. The germline CDR1 and CDR2 sequences are SNHLY and FYNNEI. CDR3 amino acids: CASSIGTGDGYTF. CDR3 coding DNA: TGTGCCAGCAGTATAGGGACAGGGGATGGCTACACCTTC.

The V call is TRBV5-1, the J call TRBJ2-2; no definite D call. The CDR3 loop spans 14 amino acids. CDR1 SGHRS and CDR2 YFSETQ come from the germline V gene. Between the trimmed V and J ends, which lost 0 bases and 7 bases, there was a span of 10 bases. CDR3 in amino acids: CASSLDTEGGELFF. In DNA form, the CDR3 reads TGCGCCAGCAGCTTGGATACAGAAGGCGGGGAGCTGTTTTTT.